The entry below describes one TCR beta chain. Seattle participants joined during active infection and were tracked over time. Trimming took off 0 bases at V and 5 bases at J, with 5 bases between the two ends. The CDR3 contains 14 residues. Germline CDR1 reads MNHEY; CDR2 reads SVGEGT. Original handling: Estimation of nucleated cell counts was performed using reference gene primer amplification. Assay used: immunoSEQ multiplex PCR; TCRdb lists only in-frame clones, some missing. Clonal size and the V and J genes are those of that table, whereas D and trimming came from the DNA. Of tens of thousands of clones listed, 70% to 85% are singletons. This sample was included in a study of blood T cell repertoires in COVID-19. About the research overall: The United States, Italy and Spain were the sources of the acute and convalescent COVID-19 samples. Nucleic acid was either cDNA or gDNA, and it came from T cells, B-cell-depleted T cells, or PBMCs.

The V and J genes are TRBV6-2 or TRBV6-3 and TRBJ1-6; D uncertain. Material: peripheral blood. This TCR came from a man older than 75 with COVID-19, enrolled during active disease. CDR3 sequence: CASSYSRNNSPLHF. The CDR3 DNA reads as TGTGCCAGCAGTTACTCGAGGAATAATTCACCCCTCCACTTT.